This T cell receptor beta chain was sequenced during a study of blood T cell repertoires in COVID-19. Study details: Donors in the United States, Italy and Spain gave samples during acute or convalescent COVID-19. T cells, B-cell-depleted T cells, or PBMCs supplied cDNA or gDNA.

Trimming cost V 8 bases and J 2 bases, with 19 bases left between them. This CDR3 region has 15 residues. Germline CDR1 SNHLY, CDR2 FYNNEI. Original processing methods: Estimation of nucleated cell counts relied on the amplification of reference gene primers. Only in-frame clones appear in the TCRdb table, and some are missing; sequencing was by immunoSEQ multiplex PCR. The V and J calls and clone size come from that table; D and trimming were worked out from the DNA. The sample gives about 130,000 clones, about 70% of which show up once; more than 5% is in the top ten. This sequence originates from a man aged 60 to 75 with acute or convalescent COVID-19. The chain is built from TRBV2 and TRBJ2-7; unclear D gene. Source material: peripheral blood. DNA for the CDR3: TGTGCCAGCGAGGCTATGGAGAACCTCGCCTACGAGCAGTACTTC. The encoded protein is CASEAMENLAYEQYF.